This T cell receptor beta chain is drawn from a study of T-cell memory formation after mild COVID-19. The wider study: Largely donor-specific sequence clusters came from two donors. General study results and limits: Pre-infection memory already had some responding clones, implying cross-reactive memory joined. Contracting clones from day 15 to 85 had balanced CD4/CD8; later expanders favoured CD4+.

Germline V gene sequence: CDR1 KGHSH, CDR2 LQKENI. The CDR3 totals 18 residues. V lost 3 bases, J lost 2 bases, and 8 bases stayed unmatched. 5'RACE with constant-segment primers built TCRalpha and TCRbeta cDNA libraries with UMIs. Via MiXCR, TCRdb re-called the 5' RACE reads, giving one row per CDR3 protein. Among approximately 560,000 distinct CDR3 sequences listed, 17% were seen once. On this clonotype itself: The antigen is not known.

This clonotype was obtained from an adult woman who had mild COVID-19 (a few samples of this study predate the infection). Cell type and time point are not known. The chain employs TRBV18 and TRBJ2-4; 12 bases are a match to TRBD1. The material sequenced was PBMCs or a T cell subset sorted from them (not recorded which). The CDR3 DNA follows: TGTGCCAGCTCACCCCCGGGACAGGGGGCGGGGACCAAAAACATTCAGTACTTC. Translating gives CASSPPGQGAGTKNIQYF. The full variable domain, in which reference TRBV18 and TRBJ2-4 provide the parts outside the CDR3, is NAGVMQNPRHLVRRRGQEARLRCSPMKGHSHVYWYRQLPEEGLKFMVYLQKENIIDESGMPKERFSAEFPKEGPSILRIQQVVRGDSAAYFCASSPPGQGAGTKNIQYFGAGTRLSVL.